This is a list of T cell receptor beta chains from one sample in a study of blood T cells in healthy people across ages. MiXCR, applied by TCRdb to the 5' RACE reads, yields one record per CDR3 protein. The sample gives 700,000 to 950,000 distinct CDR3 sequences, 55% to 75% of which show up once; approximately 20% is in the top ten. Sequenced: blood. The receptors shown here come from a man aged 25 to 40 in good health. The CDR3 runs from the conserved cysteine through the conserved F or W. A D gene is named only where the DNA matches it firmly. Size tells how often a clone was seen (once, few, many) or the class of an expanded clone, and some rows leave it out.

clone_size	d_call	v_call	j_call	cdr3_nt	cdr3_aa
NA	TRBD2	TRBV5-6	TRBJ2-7	TGTGCCAGCAGCTTTAGCACCTCTAGCGGGAGGGCCTACGAGCAGTACTTC	CASSFSTSSGRAYEQYF
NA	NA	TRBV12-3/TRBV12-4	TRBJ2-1	TGTGCCAGCAGATCGAACCAACTTCGCTCAGGGTCCTACAATGAGCAGTTCTTC	CASRSNQLRSGSYNEQFF
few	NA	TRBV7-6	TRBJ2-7	TGTGCCAGCAGCTTGGACGGGCAGGGAAGGACCTACGAGCAGTACTTC	CASSLDGQGRTYEQYF
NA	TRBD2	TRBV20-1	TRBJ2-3	TGCAGTGCTTACTATAGCGGGATAAAAGGTACGCAGTATTTT	CSAYYSGIKGTQYF
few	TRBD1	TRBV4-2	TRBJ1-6	TGTGCCAGCAGCCAAGGGGACAGGAGGTCTAATTCACCCCTCCACTTT	CASSQGDRRSNSPLHF
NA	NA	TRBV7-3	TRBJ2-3	TGTGCCAGCAGTCCACTAGGACTATTAGATACGCAGTATTTT	CASSPLGLLDTQYF
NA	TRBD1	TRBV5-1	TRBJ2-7	TGCGCCAGCAGCTTGGGACCACAGGGGGCGTCGGCTTACTACGAGCAGTACTTC	CASSLGPQGASAYYEQYF
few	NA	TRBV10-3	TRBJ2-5	TGTGCCATCAGTGGGTCTGTGGGGGAGACCCAGTACTTC	CAISGSVGETQYF
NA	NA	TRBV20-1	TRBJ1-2	TGCAGTGCTAGGGCCTCGTGGGGCTCGGGCTACACCTTC	CSARASWGSGYTF
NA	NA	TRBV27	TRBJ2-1	TGTGCCAGCAGTTTTGCGGACTCAAAAGGCTACGAGCAGTTCTTC	CASSFADSKGYEQFF
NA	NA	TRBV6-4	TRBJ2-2	TGTGCCAGCAGCCGCGACCTCACCGGGGAGCTGTTTTTT	CASSRDLTGELFF